This is a list of T cell receptor beta chains from one sample in a study of T-cell reconstitution after alpha-beta-depleted transplantation in children. TCRdb re-called the PCR reads through MiXCR, storing one row per CDR3 protein. The data show hundreds of thousands of distinct CDR3 sequences, roughly a tenth seen once. The sample here was PBMCs, taken before TCRalphabeta/CD19-depleted stem cell transplant. The receptors come from a child aged 2-9 years with inherited bone marrow failure, due to receive a stem cell transplant. Each CDR3 is given with its conserved first and last residue. The D gene is left open where the match is weak. Clone size appears in some rows only: once, few, many, or a class for an expanded clone.

d_gene	v_gene	abundance	j_gene	CDR3nt	CDR3aa
-	TRBV7-9	few	TRBJ2-7	TGTGCCAGCAGCCCCCCCGCGGAGGGCCGGAGAAACGAGCAGTACTTC	CASSPPAEGRRNEQYF
TRBD2	TRBV20-1	many	TRBJ2-7	TGCAGTGCTAGAGAGGTAGCGGGAACCTACGAGCAGTACTTC	CSAREVAGTYEQYF
-	TRBV28	many	TRBJ2-1	TGTGCCAGCAGTTCACCAGCGATACACACCTACAATGAGCAGTTCTTC	CASSSPAIHTYNEQFF
-	TRBV29-1	-	TRBJ1-1	TGCAGCGTCTTACAGGACAGCTACACTGAAGCTTTCTTT	CSVLQDSYTEAFF
-	TRBV20-1	-	TRBJ1-5	TGCAGTGCTAGAGATTCCCGGGGAGGCAATCAGCCCCAGCATTTT	CSARDSRGGNQPQHF
TRBD2	TRBV12-3/TRBV12-4	many	TRBJ2-7	TGTGCCAGCAGACCCCAGCCGGGGGGAGAGCAGTACTTC	CASRPQPGGEQYF
-	TRBV12-3/TRBV12-4	many	TRBJ1-1	TGTGCCAGCAGTTTACGAGAAGGGGGTGAAGCTTTCTTT	CASSLREGGEAFF
TRBD1	TRBV24-1	many	TRBJ2-1	TGTGCCACCAGTGGGGGGGACAGGGCCGGCAATGAGCAGTTCTTC	CATSGGDRAGNEQFF
-	TRBV28	few	TRBJ1-2	TGTGCCGGCAGGGATGTGAACTATGGCTACACCTTC	CAGRDVNYGYTF
TRBD2	TRBV7-2	few	TRBJ2-7	TGTGCCAGCAGCTCATGGGGCGGGACTACCGCCTACGAGCAGTACTTC	CASSSWGGTTAYEQYF
-	TRBV10-2	few	TRBJ2-7	TGCGCCAGCAGTGAGTCGGGACAACTTCGGTTCATCTACGAGCAGTACTTC	CASSESGQLRFIYEQYF
TRBD2	TRBV6-2/TRBV6-3	few	TRBJ2-1	TGTGCCAGCAGTTATCATATCGGAATCGGGGCGGGAGGGACCTACAATGAGCAGTTCTTC	CASSYHIGIGAGGTYNEQFF
-	TRBV7-2	many	TRBJ2-7	TGTGCCAGCAGCTTAAGAGGACTATTCTCCTACGAGCAGTACTTC	CASSLRGLFSYEQYF
-	TRBV20-1	-	TRBJ2-5	TGCAGTGCCCTGGCAAGGGAAACCCAAGAGACCCAGTACTTC	CSALARETQETQYF
TRBD2	TRBV7-2	many	TRBJ2-2	TGTGCCAGCAGCCAGACAGCGGGAGTTGGCGGGGAGCTGTTTTTT	CASSQTAGVGGELFF
-	TRBV28	many	TRBJ2-1	TGTGCCACGAGTCCTTCCTACAATGAGCAGTTCTTC	CATSPSYNEQFF
-	TRBV18	many	TRBJ2-2	TGTGCCAGCTCACCCGACGGAACGAACACCGGGGAGCTGTTTTTT	CASSPDGTNTGELFF
-	TRBV20-1	-	TRBJ2-7	TGCAGTGCTAGAAAATGGGGCTACGAGCAGTACTTC	CSARKWGYEQYF
-	TRBV4-3	many	TRBJ2-7	TGCGCCAGCAGCCAAGATAGGTACCCCTACGAGCAGTACTTC	CASSQDRYPYEQYF
-	TRBV27	many	TRBJ2-7	TGTGCCAGCAGTATCAGACAGAGCTCCTACGAGCAGTACTTC	CASSIRQSSYEQYF
-	TRBV5-1	many	TRBJ2-1	TGCGCCAGCGTGATCGACGGGAGCTCCTACAATGAGCAGTTCTTC	CASVIDGSSYNEQFF
TRBD2	TRBV7-6	many	TRBJ2-7	TGTGCCAGCAGCTTGGGAGGGCCCAAGACTAGGAACGAAGGGAGAGACTACGAGCAGTACTTC	CASSLGGPKTRNEGRDYEQYF
TRBD1	TRBV4-3	many	TRBJ2-7	TGCGCCAGCAGCCAAGATCGGGGGACAGGCTACGAGCAGTACTTC	CASSQDRGTGYEQYF
-	TRBV5-5	many	TRBJ2-3	TGTGCCAGCAGGACCGACCACACAGATACGCAGTATTTT	CASRTDHTDTQYF
TRBD2	TRBV5-1	many	TRBJ2-3	TGCGCCAGCAGCCCTGAGGCTAGCGGGAGGGCCCTCCAGGCAGATACGCAGTATTTT	CASSPEASGRALQADTQYF
-	TRBV12-3/TRBV12-4	many	TRBJ2-5	TGTGCCAGCAGCCCTGTCCCCCAGGAGACCCAGTACTTC	CASSPVPQETQYF
-	TRBV25-1	many	TRBJ2-1	TGTGCCATCGCCCCGAGGGGTTTATACAATGAGCAGTTCTTC	CAIAPRGLYNEQFF
-	TRBV29-1	many	TRBJ2-3	TGCAGCGTTGATAGCTTTACTAGAGATACGCAGTATTTT	CSVDSFTRDTQYF
TRBD2	TRBV20-1	many	TRBJ2-1	TGCAGTGCTAGAGTCCTAGCGGGAGCTCTCGGTGAGCAGTTCTTC	CSARVLAGALGEQFF
-	TRBV7-2	-	TRBJ1-2	TGTGCCAGCAGCTTAGGTCTGGCAGGCTATGGCTACACCTTC	CASSLGLAGYGYTF
-	TRBV4-3	many	TRBJ1-5	TGCGCCAGCAGCCAGGGGAATAGCAATCAGCCCCAGCATTTT	CASSQGNSNQPQHF
TRBD2	TRBV27	many	TRBJ2-3	TGTGCCAGCAGTACTTTGACTAGCGGGATGTCCACAGATACGCAGTATTTT	CASSTLTSGMSTDTQYF
-	TRBV7-2	few	TRBJ2-3	TGTGCCAGCAGCGACCGGGAGATCGGTACGCAGTATTTT	CASSDREIGTQYF
-	TRBV18	many	TRBJ2-7	TGTGCCAGCTCGACCAGTGTGGGGAACTACGAGCAGTACTTC	CASSTSVGNYEQYF
TRBD1	TRBV5-4	-	TRBJ1-1	TGTGCCAGCAGCAAAGGGACAGGGGGCATTTACACTGAAGCTTTCTTT	CASSKGTGGIYTEAFF
TRBD2	TRBV20-1	few	TRBJ2-5	TGCAGTGCCCGAGGGTGGGAGGGACGGTACCAAGAGACCCAGTACTTC	CSARGWEGRYQETQYF
-	TRBV5-1	-	TRBJ2-7	TGCGCCAGCAGCTGGGGCACCCCCGAGGGCGAGCAGTACTTC	CASSWGTPEGEQYF
-	TRBV20-1	many	TRBJ1-4	TGCAGTGCTAGAGATCCTCGGTCCTTTGAAAAACTGTTTTTT	CSARDPRSFEKLFF
TRBD2	TRBV5-4	-	TRBJ2-1	TGTGCCAGCAGCCCTAGCGGGCACTCCTCCTACAATGAGCAGTTCTTC	CASSPSGHSSYNEQFF
-	TRBV12-3/TRBV12-4	many	TRBJ1-6	TGTGCCAGCAGTTTAGCCCCCGGAGATTCACCCCTCCACTTT	CASSLAPGDSPLHF
-	TRBV7-9	many	TRBJ1-4	TGTGCCAGCAGCTTCCCTGAGGGCGAAAAACTGTTTTTT	CASSFPEGEKLFF
-	TRBV12-3/TRBV12-4	few	TRBJ2-1	TGTGCCAGCAAATTATACAATGAGCAGTTCTTC	CASKLYNEQFF
TRBD1	TRBV7-9	many	TRBJ2-7	TGTGCCAGCAGCCCCCCCCGGGACAGTTACGAGCAGTACTTC	CASSPPRDSYEQYF
-	TRBV29-1	-	TRBJ1-1	TGCAGCGTTTCTAAGGGGGAGGGTACTGAAGCTTTCTTT	CSVSKGEGTEAFF
-	TRBV5-1	many	TRBJ1-6	TGCGCCAGCAGCCGAGGCGGGACCGAGGGTTCACCCCTCCACTTT	CASSRGGTEGSPLHF
-	TRBV15	-	TRBJ2-7	TGTGCCACCAGCAGAGAGGGCACCGGGACAACCTACGAGCAGTACTTC	CATSREGTGTTYEQYF
-	TRBV20-1	-	TRBJ1-1	TGCAGTGCTAGAGATCCCGGGACACTTGAACGAAGTGGGGTAGACGCTTTCTTT	CSARDPGTLERSGVDAFF
TRBD1	TRBV6-5	many	TRBJ1-2	TGTGCCAGCAGTTACACAGGGGGCCGATACACCTTC	CASSYTGGRYTF